One sample yielded the 15 T cell receptor beta chains listed below, sequenced in a study of CD8 T cells in Susac syndrome. An input of about 0.5 to 1 ug of RNA was subjected to reverse transcription using random hexamers. TCRdb reprocessed the immunoSEQ multiplex PCR reads via MiXCR and lists one record per CDR3 protein. The sample has approximately 190,000 distinct CDR3 sequences; approximately 94% are singletons. What was sequenced was CD4+ T cells from PBMCs. The receptors shown here come from a human donor with Susac syndrome.

The V gene is TRBV9, the J gene TRBJ2-6; no reliable D call. Germline V gene sequence: CDR1 SGDLS, CDR2 YYNGEE. The CDR3 totals 14 residues. V was shortened by 0 bases and J by 3 bases, with 4 bases between the two germline ends. The chain's CDR3 is CASSVAFGANVLTF. CDR3 bases: TGTGCCAGCAGCGTAGCTTTTGGGGCCAACGTCCTGACTTTC.

This chain uses TRBV6-2 or TRBV6-3 with TRBJ2-2, with no clear D. Trimming left V 0 bases short and J 1 base short, with 12 bases between. The germline gives CDR1 MNHEY, CDR2 SVGEGT. This CDR3 is built from 17 residues. This CDR3 is CASSYSSGPVNTGELFF. CDR3 DNA sequence: TGTGCCAGCAGTTACTCGAGTGGACCCGTGAACACCGGGGAGCTGTTTTTT.

There are a few counts of this clonotype. The rearrangement links TRBV3-1 to TRBJ2-7; 8 nucleotides agree with TRBD1. The germline gives CDR1 LGHDT, CDR2 YNNKEL (reference sequence). The CDR3 length is 13 residues. Losses at the gene ends were 4 bases for V and 2 bases for J; bases not matched to a gene: 1. DNA of the CDR3: TGTGCCAGCAGCCGGGACAGGCCCTACGAGCAGTACTTC. As protein: CASSRDRPYEQYF.

This sequence joins TRBV30 and TRBJ1-5; D unclear. CDR3 size: 15 residues. Trimming removed 2 bases at V and 0 bases at J, with 11 bases between. Looked up from germline, CDR1 is GTSNPN and CDR2 is SVGIG (reference sequence). The CDR3 reads CAWSYRGYSNQPQHF. CDR3 nucleotide sequence: TGTGCCTGGAGTTACCGGGGTTATAGCAATCAGCCCCAGCATTTT. Drawing the rest from reference TRBV30 and TRBJ1-5, the complete variable domain is SQTIHQWPATLVQPVGSPLSLECTVEGTSNPNLYWYRQAAGRGLQLLFYSVGIGQISSEVPQNLSASRPQDRQFILSSKKLLLSDSGFYLCAWSYRGYSNQPQHFGDGTRLSIL.

The chain has TRBV9 and TRBJ1-2, with D possibly being TRBD1 (5 bases). Germline values: CDR1 SGDLS, CDR2 YYNGEE. Trimming took 4 bases from V and 5 from J, leaving 15 bases between them. The CDR3 loop spans 14 amino acids. The CDR3 coding sequence is TGTGCCAGCAGCCCCCGGACCGAGGGGTATGGCTACACCTTC. It translates to CASSPRTEGYGYTF.

The chain recombines TRBV19 with TRBJ1-5, with no clear D. Between the trimmed V and J ends, which lost 8 bases and 6 bases, there was a span of 11 bases. Germline loops: CDR1 LNHDA, CDR2 SQIVND (reference sequence). The CDR3 loop spans 12 amino acids. CDR3 amino acids: CASCGVGQPQHF. The CDR3 nucleotides are TGTGCCAGTTGCGGGGTAGGTCAGCCCCAGCATTTT.

The rearrangement uses TRBV28 and TRBJ2-1; 9 bases match TRBD1. In germline, CDR1 is MDHEN, CDR2 SYDVKM. CDR3 length equals 16 residues. After removal of 4 bases from V and 6 bases from J, the junction contained 10 bases not matched to a gene. The CDR3, as DNA: TGTGCCAGCAGTTCCTCGGGACAGGGAGTAGCCAATGAGCAGTTCTTC. It codes for CASSSSGQGVANEQFF. Using reference TRBV28 and TRBJ2-1 for the parts outside the CDR3, the full variable domain is DVKVTQSSRYLVKRTGEKVFLECVQDMDHENMFWYRQDPGLGLRLIYFSYDVKMKEKGDIPEGYSVSREKKERFSLILESASTNQTSMYLCASSSSGQGVANEQFFGPGTRLTVL.

This clonotype has only one observation. The chain is built from TRBV20-1 and TRBJ1-1; TRBD1 matches at 7 bases. Germline CDR1 and CDR2: DFQATT and SNEGSKA (reference sequence). V shed 6 bases, J shed 4 bases, and the junction held 8 bases outside the gene matches. The CDR3 has 13 residues. The CDR3 DNA is TGCAGTGCGCCACAGGGGATGGGCACTGAAGCTTTCTTT. Its translation is CSAPQGMGTEAFF.

This chain connects TRBV30 to TRBJ1-2; a weak D match, TRBD1 (5 bases). V shed 2 bases and J shed 2 bases, with 15 bases lying between them. The CDR3 runs 15 residues. CDR1 GTSNPN and CDR2 SVGIG come from the germline V gene (reference sequence). CDR3 nucleotides: TGTGCCTGGAGTCCTATGGGAGGGACCAACTATGGCTACACCTTC. It specifies CAWSPMGGTNYGYTF.

A single count supports this clonotype. The chain employs TRBV3-1 and TRBJ2-7; D is uncertain. There are 16 residues in the CDR3. In germline, CDR1 is LGHDT, CDR2 YNNKEL (reference sequence). The ends were cut back, 4 bases at V and 0 bases at J, with 16 bases in the middle. CDR3 amino acids: CASSLEVAVSSYEQYF. The CDR3 nucleotides read TGTGCCAGCAGCCTCGAGGTGGCGGTGAGCTCCTACGAGCAGTACTTC.

This clonotype has a single count. This chain links TRBV7-9 with TRBJ1-6; D is undetermined. V lost 1 base and J 7 bases, leaving 11 bases between the germline ends. CDR3 size: 15 residues. Germline V CDR1 and CDR2: SEHNR, FQNEAQ (reference sequence). CDR3 amino acids: CASSLDGRTNSPLHF. The CDR3 nucleotides are TGTGCCAGCAGCTTAGACGGCAGAACAAATTCACCCCTCCACTTT.

This sequence joins TRBV12-5 and TRBJ2-2; no clear D gene. V was shortened by 3 bases and J by 0 bases, with 8 bases between the two germline ends. CDR1 and CDR2 (germline): LGHNT, FRNRAP. The CDR3 runs 15 residues. CDR3 in amino acids: CASGFSGANTGELFF. In nucleotides, the CDR3 is TGTGCTAGTGGTTTTTCCGGCGCGAACACCGGGGAGCTGTTTTTT.

The chain employs TRBV15 and TRBJ2-4; 11 nucleotides match TRBD2. V dropped 5 bases and J dropped 6; count of bases not matched to a gene: 9. The CDR3 spans 16 residues. Germline-derived CDR1 and CDR2 are LNHNV and YYDKDF (reference sequence). The CDR3: CATSPLPTSGGNIQYF. CDR3 DNA sequence: TGTGCCACCAGCCCCCTCCCCACTAGCGGGGGAAACATTCAGTACTTC.

This chain links TRBV3-1 with TRBJ2-3; perhaps TRBD2 as D (6 bases). Per the germline V gene, CDR1 is LGHDT and CDR2 is YNNKEL (reference sequence). Trimming cost V 4 bases and J 0 bases, with 8 bases left between them. The CDR3 loop spans 14 amino acids. For the CDR3, the DNA is TGTGCCAGCAGCCGGGACTCAAGCACAGATACGCAGTATTTT. Protein: CASSRDSSTDTQYF.

The DNA for the CDR3 is TGCAGTGCTCCAGGAACCTATGGCTACACCTTC. Encoded protein: CSAPGTYGYTF. The V call is TRBV20-1, the J call TRBJ1-2; D is unclear. Trimming stripped 5 bases from V and 4 bases from J, with 8 bases between. Per the germline V gene, CDR1 is DFQATT and CDR2 is SNEGSKA (reference sequence). CDR3 length: 11 residues.